The rows below give T cell receptor beta chains drawn from one sample of a study of identical twins. One entry per CDR3 protein, called by TCRdb with MiXCR from the 5' RACE reads. The sample comprises hundreds of thousands of distinct CDR3 sequences, approximately 7% of which are singletons, and more than 3% rests with the top ten. These data were likewise used in another study, on yellow fever vaccine responses in identical twins.

Material: memory (CD45RO+) T cells sorted from blood. These receptors originate from a woman aged 18-29 years in good health. The CDR3 runs from the conserved cysteine through the conserved F or W. A D gene is named only where the DNA matches it firmly. Some rows mark clone size as missing; the rest say once, few, many or name a class of expanded clone.

CASSPRVAGGSSYNEQFF	TGCGCCAGCAGCCCCCGTGTGGCGGGCGGGAGCTCCTACAATGAGCAGTTCTTC	TRBV5-1	TRBD2	TRBJ2-1	many
CASSSSLTGSGANVLTF	TGTGCCAGCAGTTCGTCCCTTACAGGGTCTGGGGCCAACGTCCTGACTTTC	TRBV6-5	-	TRBJ2-6	many
CSARGFGEQYF	TGCAGTGCGAGAGGGTTTGGCGAGCAGTACTTC	TRBV20-1	-	TRBJ2-7	-
CASSEWMDRLTSGANVLTF	TGTGCCAGCAGTGAGTGGATGGACAGGCTTACCTCTGGGGCCAACGTCCTGACTTTC	TRBV6-1	TRBD1	TRBJ2-6	-
CASSYSQTSPYEQYF	TGTGCCAGCAGTTACTCTCAGACTAGCCCCTACGAGCAGTACTTC	TRBV6-2/TRBV6-3	TRBD2	TRBJ2-7	-
CASSLDVGMNTEAFF	TGCGCCAGCAGCTTGGACGTGGGAATGAACACTGAAGCTTTCTTT	TRBV5-1	-	TRBJ1-1	many
CSAGRLAGEETQYF	TGCAGTGCTGGGCGACTAGCGGGGGAGGAGACCCAGTACTTC	TRBV20-1	TRBD2	TRBJ2-5	-
CASSYSEGGAYEQYF	TGTGCCAGCAGTTACTCTGAGGGCGGAGCCTACGAGCAGTACTTC	TRBV6-5	-	TRBJ2-7	-
CASSPSRDLTEAFF	TGTGCCAGCTCCCCTTCCAGGGATCTCACTGAAGCTTTCTTT	TRBV18	-	TRBJ1-1	-
CASSLGWRTSIYEQFF	TGTGCCAGCAGCTTAGGGTGGCGGACTAGTATCTATGAGCAGTTCTTC	TRBV7-8	TRBD2	TRBJ2-1	-
CAGGDTEAFF	TGCGCGGGGGGGGACACTGAAGCTTTCTTT	TRBV29-1	-	TRBJ1-1	many
CAISESGTGMSYEQYF	TGTGCCATCAGTGAGTCCGGGACAGGGATGTCCTACGAGCAGTACTTC	TRBV10-3	TRBD1	TRBJ2-7	few
CSARDQKGISNQPQHF	TGCAGTGCTAGAGATCAGAAGGGTATAAGCAATCAGCCCCAGCATTTT	TRBV20-1	-	TRBJ1-5	many
CASSTFSGINTGELFF	TGTGCCAGCAGCACTTTTAGCGGGATAAACACCGGGGAGCTGTTTTTT	TRBV3-1	TRBD2	TRBJ2-2	few
CASSSDGNSYNEQFF	TGTGCCAGCAGCTCGGACGGGAACTCCTACAATGAGCAGTTCTTC	TRBV7-8	-	TRBJ2-1	few
CASMTPAMTNYEQFF	TGTGCTAGTATGACCCCCGCCATGACGAATTATGAGCAGTTCTTC	TRBV12-5	-	TRBJ2-1	many
CASSLIGNGYTF	TGTGCCAGCAGTTTAATAGGGAATGGCTACACCTTC	TRBV28	-	TRBJ1-2	-
CASSLRGIVETQYF	TGTGCCAGCAGTCTCAGGGGAATTGTAGAGACCCAGTACTTC	TRBV11-2	-	TRBJ2-5	-
CASSPLGFGGYTF	TGTGCCAGCAGCCCCCTTGGGTTTGGTGGCTACACCTTC	TRBV5-5	-	TRBJ1-2	-
CASTIGGGSTDTQYF	TGTGCCAGCACCATAGGCGGGGGTAGCACAGATACGCAGTATTTT	TRBV28	TRBD2	TRBJ2-3	-
CASSQDESGPYEQYF	TGTGCCAGCAGCCAAGATGAGAGCGGCCCCTACGAGCAGTACTTC	TRBV4-2	-	TRBJ2-7	-
CASSWGTGENQPQHF	TGTGCCAGCAGCTGGGGGACAGGGGAAAATCAGCCCCAGCATTTT	TRBV5-5	TRBD1	TRBJ1-5	few
CATSAPAGWGTDTQYF	TGTGCCACCAGTGCCCCAGCGGGATGGGGCACAGATACGCAGTATTTT	TRBV24-1	TRBD2	TRBJ2-3	many
CSARDGGYGYTF	TGCAGTGCTAGAGATGGGGGATACGGCTACACCTTC	TRBV20-1	-	TRBJ1-2	few
CASRRGQEFEHF	TGTGCCAGCAGACGGGGACAGGAATTTGAGCATTTT	TRBV2	TRBD1	TRBJ1-5	many
CATSVGRDDNEQFF	TGTGCCACCAGTGTGGGGCGGGATGACAATGAGCAGTTCTTC	TRBV10-3	-	TRBJ2-1	many
CASSIVAGRQFF	TGTGCCAGCAGCATTGTAGCGGGAAGGCAGTTCTTC	TRBV11-1	TRBD2	TRBJ2-1	-
CASSSTGQLSSYEQYF	TGTGCCAGCAGTTCCACGGGACAGCTAAGCTCCTACGAGCAGTACTTC	TRBV27	TRBD1	TRBJ2-7	-
CASSLQGTSGGHEQFF	TGTGCCAGCAGCTTACAGGGGACTAGCGGGGGCCATGAGCAGTTCTTC	TRBV7-2	TRBD2	TRBJ2-1	few
CASSQVTVQPEAFF	TGCGCCAGCAGCCAAGTTACGGTTCAGCCTGAAGCTTTCTTT	TRBV4-1	-	TRBJ1-1	few
CASSDRGNYGYTF	TGTGCCAGCAGTGACAGGGGTAACTATGGCTACACCTTC	TRBV12-3/TRBV12-4	TRBD1	TRBJ1-2	many
CSGDRLGVYGYTF	TGCAGCGGGGACCGCCTTGGGGTCTATGGCTACACCTTC	TRBV29-1	-	TRBJ1-2	few
CASSQGTSGETQYF	TGTGCCAGCAGCCAAGGAACTAGCGGGGAGACCCAGTACTTC	TRBV3-1	TRBD2	TRBJ2-5	many
CASSSSGGVDTQYF	TGTGCCAGCAGCTCTAGCGGGGGGGTGGATACGCAGTATTTT	TRBV11-2	TRBD2	TRBJ2-3	many
CASSQVGGGNINEQFF	TGCGCCAGCAGCCAAGTTGGGGGGGGAAATATCAATGAGCAGTTCTTC	TRBV4-1	TRBD2	TRBJ2-1	-
CASSFEGVGEQFF	TGTGCCAGCAGTTTTGAGGGGGTGGGTGAGCAGTTCTTC	TRBV12-3/TRBV12-4	-	TRBJ2-1	many
CASSSASDTQYF	TGTGCCAGCAGCTCAGCCTCAGATACGCAGTATTTT	TRBV7-9	-	TRBJ2-3	-
CASRTSGGNEQFF	TGTGCCAGCAGGACTAGCGGGGGCAATGAGCAGTTCTTC	TRBV5-5	TRBD2	TRBJ2-1	many
CASSYYNGNPNTGELFF	TGCGCCAGCAGCTATTACAACGGGAACCCGAACACCGGGGAGCTGTTTTTT	TRBV10-2	-	TRBJ2-2	-
CASSPGTSVTNSYNEQFF	TGTGCCAGCAGTCCGGGGACTAGCGTGACTAACTCCTACAATGAGCAGTTCTTC	TRBV6-1	TRBD2	TRBJ2-1	few
CATSRGYPGGGYTGELFF	TGTGCCACCAGCAGAGGATATCCAGGGGGAGGATACACCGGGGAGCTGTTTTTT	TRBV15	-	TRBJ2-2	few
CSVSETSGSRISGNEQYF	TGCAGCGTCTCCGAGACTAGCGGGAGCCGGATTTCTGGGAACGAGCAGTACTTC	TRBV29-1	TRBD2	TRBJ2-7	few